This T cell receptor (beta chain) was observed in a study of blood T cell repertoires in COVID-19. Study processing details: Amplification from reference gene primers served as the basis for estimated nucleated cell counts. Sequenced by immunoSEQ multiplex PCR; TCRdb stores in-frame clones only, minus some. V and J calls and clone size are copied from that table; D and trimming were computed from the DNA. The sample contains 130,000 to 150,000 clones, roughly 83% of which appear only once. Cohorts were assigned according to the clinical history that participants reported. Each recovered donor of Cohort 3 presented with two negative PCRs, clearance, or symptom resolution. V trimming: 7 bases; J trimming: 1 base; junction bases outside the gene matches: 3. This CDR3 region has 16 residues. CDR1 and CDR2 from the germline V gene are LGHNA and YNFKEQ.

The origin of this receptor is a man between 50 and 59 years old who had recovered from COVID-19. Specimen: PBMCs or T cells enriched from blood (not recorded which). The V call is TRBV4-2, the J call TRBJ2-2; 13 nucleotides align to TRBD2. In DNA form, the CDR3 reads TGTGCCAGCATGACTAGCGGGGGGCGGAACACCGGGGAGCTGTTTTTT. The encoded protein is CASMTSGGRNTGELFF.